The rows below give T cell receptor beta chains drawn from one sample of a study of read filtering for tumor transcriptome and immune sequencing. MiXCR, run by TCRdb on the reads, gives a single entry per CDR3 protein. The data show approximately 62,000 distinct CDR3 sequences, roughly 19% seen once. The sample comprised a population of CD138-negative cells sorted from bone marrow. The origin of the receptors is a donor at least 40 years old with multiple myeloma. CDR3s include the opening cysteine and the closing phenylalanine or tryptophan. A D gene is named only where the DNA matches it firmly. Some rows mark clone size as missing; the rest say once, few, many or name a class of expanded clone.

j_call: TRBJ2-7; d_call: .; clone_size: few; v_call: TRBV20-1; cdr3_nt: TGCAGTGCTTACCGTTATGAGCAGTACTTC; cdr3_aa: CSAYRYEQYF
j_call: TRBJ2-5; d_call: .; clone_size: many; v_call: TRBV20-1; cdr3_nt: TGCAGTGCTAGAGATCGCGCGGGGGCGGGCGGAGAGACCCAGTACTTC; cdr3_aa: CSARDRAGAGGETQYF
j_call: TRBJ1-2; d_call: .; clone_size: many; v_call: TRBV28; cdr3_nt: TGTGCCAGCAGTTTGGGAGCGAACTATGGCTACACCTTC; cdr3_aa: CASSLGANYGYTF
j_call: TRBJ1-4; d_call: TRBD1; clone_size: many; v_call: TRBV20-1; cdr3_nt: TGCAGTGCTAGCGCATCCGGGACAGGGGATGAAAAACTGTTTTTT; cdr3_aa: CSASASGTGDEKLFF
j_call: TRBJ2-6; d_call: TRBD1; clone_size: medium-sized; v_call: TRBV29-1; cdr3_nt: TGCAGCGTTCGGACAGGGGCGCGCTCTGGGGCCAACGTCCTGACTTTC; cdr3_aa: CSVRTGARSGANVLTF
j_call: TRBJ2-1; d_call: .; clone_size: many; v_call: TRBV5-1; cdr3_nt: TGCGCCAGCAGCTTGGAATTGGGAACTAATGAGCAGTTCTTC; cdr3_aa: CASSLELGTNEQFF
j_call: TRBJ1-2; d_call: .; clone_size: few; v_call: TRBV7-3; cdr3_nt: TGTGCCAGCAGCTTAGAGGGCAGAACTCCCTATGGCTACACCTTC; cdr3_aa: CASSLEGRTPYGYTF
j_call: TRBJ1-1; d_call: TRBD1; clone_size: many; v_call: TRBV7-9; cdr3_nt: TGTGCCAGCAGCTTAGTCCAGGGGGGCACCGAAGCTTTCTTT; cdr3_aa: CASSLVQGGTEAFF
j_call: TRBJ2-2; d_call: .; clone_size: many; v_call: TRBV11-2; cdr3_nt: TGTGCCAGCAGCTTATTGCCCCTCGGCTCCGGGGAGCTGTTTTTT; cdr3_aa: CASSLLPLGSGELFF
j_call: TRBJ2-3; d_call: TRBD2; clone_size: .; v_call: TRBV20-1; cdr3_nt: TGCAGTGCTAGTCCTGGACTAGCGGCTGGCACAGATACGCAGTATTTT; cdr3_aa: CSASPGLAAGTDTQYF
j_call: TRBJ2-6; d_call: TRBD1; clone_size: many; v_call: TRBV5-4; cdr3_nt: TGTGCCAGCAGCCCGCAGGGGGCCCCTCCCACCCACCCATCTGGGGCCAACGTCCTGACTTTC; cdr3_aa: CASSPQGAPPTHPSGANVLTF
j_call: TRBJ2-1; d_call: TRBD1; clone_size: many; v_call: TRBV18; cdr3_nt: TGTGCCAGCTCAGCCGGGACAGGGGGCTTCAATGAGCAGTTCTTC; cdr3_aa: CASSAGTGGFNEQFF
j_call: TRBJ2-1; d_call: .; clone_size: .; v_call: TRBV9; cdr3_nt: TGTGTCAGCAGCACGTACAATGAACAGTTCTTC; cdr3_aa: CVSSTYNEQFF
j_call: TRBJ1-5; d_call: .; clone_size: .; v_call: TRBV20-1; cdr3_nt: TGCAGTGCTAGAGGGGGAAATCAGCCCCAGCATTTT; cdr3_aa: CSARGGNQPQHF
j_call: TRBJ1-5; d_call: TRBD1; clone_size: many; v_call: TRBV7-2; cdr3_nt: TGTGCCAGCAGCTCATCGACAGGGGATCGCCAGCCCCAGCATTTT; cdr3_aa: CASSSSTGDRQPQHF
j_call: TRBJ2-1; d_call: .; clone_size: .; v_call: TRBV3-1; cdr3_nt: TGTGCCAGCAGCTTCGCCGAGAGGTATGAGCAGTTCTTC; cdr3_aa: CASSFAERYEQFF
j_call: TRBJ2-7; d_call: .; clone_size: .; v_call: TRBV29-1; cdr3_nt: TGCAGCGCCGGGACGGTTAGTAGCGAGCAGTACTTC; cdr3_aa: CSAGTVSSEQYF
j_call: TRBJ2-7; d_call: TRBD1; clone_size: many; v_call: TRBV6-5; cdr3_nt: TGTGCCAGCAGTGCCTACCCGGGACAGGGGGCCCCGCAGTACTTC; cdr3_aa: CASSAYPGQGAPQYF
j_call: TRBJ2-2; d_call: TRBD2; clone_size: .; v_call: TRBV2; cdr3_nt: TGTGCCAGCAGGACTAGCGGGAGTTGGGGCACCGGGGAGCTGTTTTTT; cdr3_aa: CASRTSGSWGTGELFF
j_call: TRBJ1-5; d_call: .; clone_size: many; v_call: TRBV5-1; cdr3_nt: TGCGCCAGCAGCTTGGGAGACAACTATCAGCCCCAGCATTTT; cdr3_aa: CASSLGDNYQPQHF
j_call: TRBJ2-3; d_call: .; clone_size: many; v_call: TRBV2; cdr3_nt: TGTGCCAGCAGTGGAGGGGCCACAGATACGCAGTATTTT; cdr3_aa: CASSGGATDTQYF
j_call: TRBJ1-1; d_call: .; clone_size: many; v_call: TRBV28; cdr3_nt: TGTGCCAGCAGCCAAACTGAGACAGGCAAATATGAAGCTTTCTTT; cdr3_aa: CASSQTETGKYEAFF
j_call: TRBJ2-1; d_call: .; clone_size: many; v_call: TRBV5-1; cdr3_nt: TGCGCCAGCAGATCCCCGTTCGGGGACAACAATGAGCAGTTCTTC; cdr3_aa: CASRSPFGDNNEQFF